Shown below are 10 T cell receptor beta chains from a single sample sequenced in a study of beta chain features in type 1 diabetes. cDNA synthesis used the whole RNA isolate, giving expressed TCRB sequences. Sequenced by immunoSEQ multiplex PCR; TCRdb stores in-frame clones only, minus some. The table lists 680,000 or so clones, less than 20% of them singletons, with under 0.095% in the top ten. The sequenced sample was naive CD4+ T cells from blood. The receptor set was obtained from a man younger than 35 in good health.

This clone was picked up a small number of times. V gene TRBV5-6 combines with J gene TRBJ2-7; 9 positions agree with TRBD1. CDR3 length: 16 amino acids. J gave up 3 bases and V 3 bases, and 10 bases lay outside the gene matches. CDR1 is SGHDT, CDR2 YYEEEE, per germline. As DNA, the CDR3 is TGTGCCAGCAGCTCTGGGCCGGGACAGGGAAGCTACGAGCAGTACTTC. As protein: CASSSGPGQGSYEQYF.

There are a few counts of this clone. This chain joins TRBV5-1 and TRBJ2-4; D is possibly TRBD2 (5 bases). Germline CDR1 and CDR2: SGHRS and YFSETQ. Trimming left V 5 bases short and J 1 base short, with 13 bases between. The CDR3 spans 15 residues. The CDR3 nucleotides read TGCGCCAGCAGTCAGGATCGGGGTGCCAAAAACATTCAGTACTTC. Amino acids: CASSQDRGAKNIQYF.

CDR3 loop: CASSSPGGSLYGYTF. CDR3 coding DNA: TGCGCCAGCAGCTCCCCCGGCGGAAGCCTCTATGGCTACACCTTC. This chain connects TRBV5-1 to TRBJ1-2; D unresolved. The CDR3 runs to 15 residues. V lost 3 bases and J 4 bases, leaving 16 bases between the germline ends. From germline, CDR1 is SGHRS and CDR2 YFSETQ.

The rearrangement joins TRBV7-8 to TRBJ2-4; D not certain. This CDR3 region has 14 residues. Trimming removed 2 bases at V and 3 bases at J, with 8 bases between. CDR1 and CDR2 (germline): SGHVS, FQNEAQ. CDR3 in DNA: TGTGCCAGCAGCTTAAGAAGGCTCAAAAACATTCAGTACTTC. This sequence encodes CASSLRRLKNIQYF.

This clone was found a few times. The chain links TRBV30 to TRBJ1-1, with D possibly being TRBD1 (5 bases). This CDR3 contains 12 residues. The germline V gene encodes CDR1 GTSNPN and CDR2 SVGIG (reference sequence). With 4 bases removed from V and 5 bases from J, the gap between germline ends came to 11 bases. CDR3: CAWTRGSTEAFF. In DNA form, the CDR3 reads TGTGCCTGGACTAGGGGATCAACTGAAGCTTTCTTT.

The chain joins TRBV9 to TRBJ2-1; 12 bases are shared with TRBD2. The CDR3 has 16 residues. Germline trimming cut 0 bases from V and 8 bases from J; bases unmatched to any gene: 6. CDR1 and CDR2 (germline): SGDLS, YYNGEE. The CDR3 here is CASSVGGGTSGYEQFF. The CDR3, as DNA: TGTGCCAGCAGCGTAGGAGGGGGGACTAGCGGGTATGAGCAGTTCTTC.

A few counts support this clone. The chain combines TRBV14 with TRBJ1-4; unclear D gene. The CDR3 totals 13 residues. Germline CDR1 is SGHDN and CDR2 is FVKESK. V was trimmed by 0 bases and J by 4 bases, leaving 3 bases between them. For the CDR3, the DNA is TGTGCCAGCAGCCAAGATCTTAATGAAAAACTGTTTTTT. Translation gives CASSQDLNEKLFF.

This clone was seen a few times. The chain carries TRBV7-2 and TRBJ2-3; the D gene is possibly TRBD1 (6 bases). This CDR3 has 15 residues. In germline, CDR1 is SGHTA, CDR2 FQGNSA. V lost 3 bases and J lost 3, with 13 bases in between. For the CDR3, the DNA is TGTGCCAGCAGCTTGATGGGGGCATGGACAGATACGCAGTATTTT. Its protein is CASSLMGAWTDTQYF.

V gene TRBV6-5 combines with J gene TRBJ1-2; D unclear. The germline gives CDR1 MNHEY, CDR2 SVGAGI. Trimming shortened V by 6 bases and J by 3 bases, and 11 bases separated the two germline ends. The CDR3 extends over 13 amino acids. This chain's CDR3 is CASRTLADYGYTF. For the CDR3, the DNA is TGTGCCAGCAGGACCCTTGCCGACTATGGCTACACCTTC.

Only a few counts were recorded for this clone. The gene calls are TRBV5-1 and TRBJ1-1; 9 bases match TRBD1. The germline CDR1 and CDR2 sequences are SGHRS and YFSETQ. V gave up 3 bases and J gave up 5 bases; unmatched junction bases: 5. The CDR3 runs 14 residues. In nucleotides, the CDR3 is TGCGCCAGCAGCTCCACAGGGGGCTATACTGAAGCTTTCTTT. Translated, it gives CASSSTGGYTEAFF.